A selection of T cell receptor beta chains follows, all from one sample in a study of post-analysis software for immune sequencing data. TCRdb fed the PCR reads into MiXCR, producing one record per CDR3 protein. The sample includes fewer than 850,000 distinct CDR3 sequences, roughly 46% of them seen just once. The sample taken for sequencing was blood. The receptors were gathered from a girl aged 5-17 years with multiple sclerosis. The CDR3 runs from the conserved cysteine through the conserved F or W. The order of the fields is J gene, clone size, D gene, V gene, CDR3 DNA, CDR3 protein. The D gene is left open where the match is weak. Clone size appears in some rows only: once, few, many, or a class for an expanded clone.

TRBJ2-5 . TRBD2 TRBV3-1 TGTGCCAGCAGCCTCCGGACTAGCGGTACGGAGACCCAGTACTTC CASSLRTSGTETQYF
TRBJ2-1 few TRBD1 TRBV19 TGTGCCAGTTTCCCTGGAGAGGGGGCTAGCAATGAGCAGTTCTTC CASFPGEGASNEQFF
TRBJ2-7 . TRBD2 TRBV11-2 TGTGCCAGCAGCATCCGAACCTGGGGACTAACCTACGAGCAGTACTTC CASSIRTWGLTYEQYF
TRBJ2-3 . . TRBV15 TGTGCCGCCAGCAGAGACACAGATACGCAGTATTTT CAASRDTDTQYF
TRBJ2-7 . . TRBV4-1 TGCGCCAGCAGCCAGCGCTTAAGGGGCGCAGACGAGCAGTACTTC CASSQRLRGADEQYF
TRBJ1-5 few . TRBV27 TGTGCCAGCAGTTTCACAGGCAATCAGCCCCAGCATTTT CASSFTGNQPQHF
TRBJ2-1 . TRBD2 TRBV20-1 TGCAGTGCTAGACAAATTGGGGGACTAGCGGAATACAATGAGCAGTTCTTC CSARQIGGLAEYNEQFF
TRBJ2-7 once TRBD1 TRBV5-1 TGCGCCAGCAGCTTGGATCCGGGACAGGCATCCTACGAGCAGTACTTC CASSLDPGQASYEQYF
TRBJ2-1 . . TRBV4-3 TGCGCCAGCAGCCAAGATTGGGATGCGAGAGAGCAGTTCTTC CASSQDWDAREQFF
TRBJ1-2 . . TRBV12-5 TGTGCTAGTGGTTCCCCCGGGGCAGAAACGTATGGCTACACCTTC CASGSPGAETYGYTF
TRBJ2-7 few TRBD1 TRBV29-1 TGCAGCGTTGAGAATAAGGGGACAGGAACCTACGAGCAGTACTTC CSVENKGTGTYEQYF
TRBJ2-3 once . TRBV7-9 TGTGCCAGCAGCTTACAAGTTAGGGGGGGCCGTACAGATACGCAGTATTTT CASSLQVRGGRTDTQYF
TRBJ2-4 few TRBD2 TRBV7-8 TGTGCCAGCGAAGGACTAGAGGGAGAGCAGTACTTC CASEGLEGEQYF
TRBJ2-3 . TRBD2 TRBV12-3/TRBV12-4 TGTGCCAGCAGACTCGGACTAGCGGGGGCCTCCTATACGCAGTATTTT CASRLGLAGASYTQYF
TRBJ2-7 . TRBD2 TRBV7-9 TGTGCCAGCAGCCCCAAACTAGCGGGAGCCTACGAGCAGTACTTC CASSPKLAGAYEQYF
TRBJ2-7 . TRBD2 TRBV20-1 TGCAGTGCCCTAAAGCTTCTGCCTAGCGGGAACTACGAGCAGTACTTC CSALKLLPSGNYEQYF
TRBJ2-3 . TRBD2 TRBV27 TGTGCCAGCAGATCGGGAGGGCCGGCAGATACGCAGTATTTT CASRSGGPADTQYF
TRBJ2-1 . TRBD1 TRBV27 TGTGCCAGCAGTATCCCCGGGACAGGGGTTGAGCAGTTCTTC CASSIPGTGVEQFF
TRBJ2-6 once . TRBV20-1 TGCAGTGCTAGAGAGGGGACAACCGGGGCCAACGTCCTGACTTTC CSAREGTTGANVLTF
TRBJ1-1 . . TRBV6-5 TGTGCCAGCAGAGTAATTGGTGGGAACACTGAAGCTTTCTTT CASRVIGGNTEAFF
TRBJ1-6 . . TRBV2 TGTGCCAGCAGTTTCAATAACAGGAATTCACCCCTCCACTTT CASSFNNRNSPLHF
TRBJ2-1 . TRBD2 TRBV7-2 TGTGCCAGCACCCTCCCTAGCGGGGGGGATGAGCAGTTCTTC CASTLPSGGDEQFF
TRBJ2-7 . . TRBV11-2 TGTGCCAGCAGCCGCGACAGGCCAAGCTCCTACGAGCAGTACTTC CASSRDRPSSYEQYF
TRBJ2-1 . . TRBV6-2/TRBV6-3 TGTGCCAGCCGCCCCCGGGCCTTGTACCTCAATGAGCAGTTCTTC CASRPRALYLNEQFF
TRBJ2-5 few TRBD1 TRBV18 TGTGCCAGCTCACCATCCCAGGGGGAGCAGTACTTC CASSPSQGEQYF
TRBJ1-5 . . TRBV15 TGTGCCACCAGCAGAGCCCGGGCTGCAGGGCACAATCAGCCCCAGCATTTT CATSRARAAGHNQPQHF
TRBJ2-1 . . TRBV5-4 TGTGCCAGCAGCTTGGACCTAGTCGATAACAATGAGCAGTTCTTC CASSLDLVDNNEQFF
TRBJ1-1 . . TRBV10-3 TGTGCCATCAGGGGACATTTGAACACTGAAGCTTTCTTT CAIRGHLNTEAFF
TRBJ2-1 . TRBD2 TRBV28 TGTGCCAGCAGGCGACTAGCGGGAGTTCATGAGCAGTTCTTC CASRRLAGVHEQFF
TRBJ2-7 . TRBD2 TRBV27 TGTGCCAGCAGTGCCCGAACATCACAACTAGCGGGAGGCTCCGAGCAGTACTTC CASSARTSQLAGGSEQYF
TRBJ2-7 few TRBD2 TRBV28 TGTGCCAGCAGTTTAAGCGGGAGGATGGACTACGAGCAGTACTTC CASSLSGRMDYEQYF
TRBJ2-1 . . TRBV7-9 TGTGCCAGCAGCTTATCGTTGGATTGGGGGCAGAATGAGCAGTTCTTC CASSLSLDWGQNEQFF
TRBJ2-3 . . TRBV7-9 TGTGCCAGCAGTGATGGGGCAGATACGCAGTATTTT CASSDGADTQYF
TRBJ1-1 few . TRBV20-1 TGCAGTGCTAGTCCCCATCCGGAGGAAGCTTTCTTT CSASPHPEEAFF
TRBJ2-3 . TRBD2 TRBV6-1 TGTGCCAGCAGTAAATCGGGACTAGCGGGAGGGGATACGCAGTATTTT CASSKSGLAGGDTQYF
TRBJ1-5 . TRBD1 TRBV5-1 TGCGCCAGCAGCTTGGAACCCCGGACAGGGCCTTTAAACCAGCCCCAGCATTTT CASSLEPRTGPLNQPQHF
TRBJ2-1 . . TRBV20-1 TGCAGTGCCAAGACTATCCAGCGCCCCTACAATGAGCAGTTCTTC CSAKTIQRPYNEQFF
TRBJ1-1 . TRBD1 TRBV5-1 TGCGCCAGCAGCGTGGGACAGGGAAGGACTGAAGCTTTCTTT CASSVGQGRTEAFF